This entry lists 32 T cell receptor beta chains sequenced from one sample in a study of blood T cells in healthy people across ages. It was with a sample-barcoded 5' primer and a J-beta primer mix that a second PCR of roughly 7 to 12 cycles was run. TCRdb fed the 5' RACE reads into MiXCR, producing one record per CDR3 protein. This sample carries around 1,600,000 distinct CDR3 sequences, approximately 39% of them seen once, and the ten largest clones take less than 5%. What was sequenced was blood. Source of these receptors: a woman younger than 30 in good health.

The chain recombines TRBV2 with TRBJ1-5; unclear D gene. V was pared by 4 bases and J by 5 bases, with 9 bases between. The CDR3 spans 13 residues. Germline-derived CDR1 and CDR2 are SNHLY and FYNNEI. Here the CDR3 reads CASSVYTDQPQHF. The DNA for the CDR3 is TGTGCCAGCAGTGTTTACACCGATCAGCCCCAGCATTTT. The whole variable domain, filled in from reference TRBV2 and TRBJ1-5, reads EPEVTQTPSHQVTQMGQEVILRCVPISNHLYFYWYRQILGQKVEFLVSFYNNEISEKSEIFDDQFSVERPDGSNFTLKIRSTKLEDSAMYFCASSVYTDQPQHFGDGTRLSIL.

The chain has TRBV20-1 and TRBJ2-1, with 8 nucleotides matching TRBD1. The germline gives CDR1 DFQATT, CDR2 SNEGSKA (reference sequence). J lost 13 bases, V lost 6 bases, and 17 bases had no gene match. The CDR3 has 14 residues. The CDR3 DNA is TGCAGTGCAGCGACAGGGGAATGGAAAGAGACCCAGTTCTTC. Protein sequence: CSAATGEWKETQFF.

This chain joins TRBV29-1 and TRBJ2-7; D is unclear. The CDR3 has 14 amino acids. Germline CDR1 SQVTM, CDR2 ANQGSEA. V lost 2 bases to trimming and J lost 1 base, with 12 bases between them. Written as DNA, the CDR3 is TGCAGCGTTGAAATTCGACACTTTTCCTACGAGCAGTACTTC. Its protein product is CSVEIRHFSYEQYF.

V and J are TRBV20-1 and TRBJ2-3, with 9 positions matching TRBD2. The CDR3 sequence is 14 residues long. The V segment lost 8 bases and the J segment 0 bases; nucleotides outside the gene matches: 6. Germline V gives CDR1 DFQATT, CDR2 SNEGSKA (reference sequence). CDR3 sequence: CSSWTSVSTDTQYF. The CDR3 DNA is TGCAGTTCCTGGACTAGCGTTAGCACAGATACGCAGTATTTT.

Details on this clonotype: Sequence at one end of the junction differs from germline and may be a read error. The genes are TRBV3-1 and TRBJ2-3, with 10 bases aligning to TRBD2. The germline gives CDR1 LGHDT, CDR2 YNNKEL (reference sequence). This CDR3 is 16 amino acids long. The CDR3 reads CASRQGLAASTDTQYF. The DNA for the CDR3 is TGTGCCAGCAGACAAGGACTAGCGGCTAGCACAGATACGCAGTATTTT.

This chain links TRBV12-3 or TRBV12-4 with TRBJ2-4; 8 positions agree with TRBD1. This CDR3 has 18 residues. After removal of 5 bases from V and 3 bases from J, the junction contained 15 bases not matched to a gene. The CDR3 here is CASSDDRGRRWGKNIQYF. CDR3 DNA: TGTGCCAGCAGTGACGACAGGGGCCGACGTTGGGGCAAAAACATTCAGTACTTC.

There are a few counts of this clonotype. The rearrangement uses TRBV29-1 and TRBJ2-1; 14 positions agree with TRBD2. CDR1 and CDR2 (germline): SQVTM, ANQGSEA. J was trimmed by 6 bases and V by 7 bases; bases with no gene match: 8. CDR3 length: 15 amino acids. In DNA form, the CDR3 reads TGCAGCGACGGACTAGCGGGAGGAATGATCAATGAGCAGTTCTTC. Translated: CSDGLAGGMINEQFF.

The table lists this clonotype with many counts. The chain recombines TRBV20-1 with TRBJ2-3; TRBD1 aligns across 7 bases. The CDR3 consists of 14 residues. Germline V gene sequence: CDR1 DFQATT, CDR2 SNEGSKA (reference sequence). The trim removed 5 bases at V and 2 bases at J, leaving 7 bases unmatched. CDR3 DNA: TGCAGTGCTCGGGACAGTAAGCTCACAGATACGCAGTATTTT. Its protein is CSARDSKLTDTQYF.

The CDR3: CSASSGKGMADTQYF. CDR3 bases: TGCAGTGCCAGCAGCGGGAAGGGAATGGCAGATACGCAGTATTTT. The chain employs TRBV20-1 and TRBJ2-3, with 7 bases that match TRBD2. This CDR3 comprises 15 residues. In germline, CDR1 is DFQATT, CDR2 SNEGSKA (reference sequence). The junction had 13 bases not matched to a gene; V was cut back by 6 bases and J by 4 bases.

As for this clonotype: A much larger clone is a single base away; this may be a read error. The CDR3 is CASSYRSKQPQHF. In DNA, the CDR3 is TGTGCCAGCAGTTACCGTAGCAAGCAGCCCCAGCATTTT. The chain recombines TRBV6-2 or TRBV6-3 with TRBJ1-5, with unresolved D. The CDR3 sequence is 13 residues long. CDR1 MNHEY and CDR2 SVGEGT come from the germline V gene.

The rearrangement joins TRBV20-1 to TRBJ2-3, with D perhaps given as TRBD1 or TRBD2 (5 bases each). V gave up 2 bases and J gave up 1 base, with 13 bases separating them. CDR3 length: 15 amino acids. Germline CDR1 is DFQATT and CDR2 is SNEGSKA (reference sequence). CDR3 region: CSARRQRGGTDTQYF. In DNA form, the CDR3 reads TGCAGTGCTAGAAGACAGAGGGGAGGCACAGATACGCAGTATTTT.

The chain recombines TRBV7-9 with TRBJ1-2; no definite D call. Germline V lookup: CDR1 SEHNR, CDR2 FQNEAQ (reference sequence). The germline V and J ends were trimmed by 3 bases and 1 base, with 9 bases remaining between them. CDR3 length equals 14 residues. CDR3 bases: TGTGCCAGCAGCTTCATGGTCGTTAACTATGGCTACACCTTC. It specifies CASSFMVVNYGYTF.

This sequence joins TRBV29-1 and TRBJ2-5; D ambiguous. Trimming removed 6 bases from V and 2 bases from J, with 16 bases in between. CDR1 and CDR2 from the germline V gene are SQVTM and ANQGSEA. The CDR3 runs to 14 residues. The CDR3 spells CSVSRSAEQETQYF. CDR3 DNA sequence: TGCAGCGTATCAAGGTCAGCTGAACAAGAGACCCAGTACTTC.

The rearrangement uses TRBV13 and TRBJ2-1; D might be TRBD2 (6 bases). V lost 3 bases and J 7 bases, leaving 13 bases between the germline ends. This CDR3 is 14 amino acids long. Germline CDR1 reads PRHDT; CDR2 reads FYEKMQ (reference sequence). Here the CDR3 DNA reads TGTGCCAGCAGCTTGGGGGGAGCATTTAATGAGCAGTTCTTC. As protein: CASSLGGAFNEQFF.

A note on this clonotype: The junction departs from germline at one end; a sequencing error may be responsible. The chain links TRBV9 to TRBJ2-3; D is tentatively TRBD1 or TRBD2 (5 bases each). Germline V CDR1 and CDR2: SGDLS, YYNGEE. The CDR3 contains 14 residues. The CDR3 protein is CTSSEGPLTRSQYF. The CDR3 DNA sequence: TGTACCAGCAGCGAGGGACCGCTTACTAGGTCGCAGTATTTT.

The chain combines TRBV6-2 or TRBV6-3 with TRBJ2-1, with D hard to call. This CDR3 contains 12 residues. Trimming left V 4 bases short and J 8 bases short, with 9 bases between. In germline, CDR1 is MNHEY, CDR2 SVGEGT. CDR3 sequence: CASSFRTHEQFF. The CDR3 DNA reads TGTGCCAGCAGTTTCAGGACCCATGAGCAGTTCTTC.

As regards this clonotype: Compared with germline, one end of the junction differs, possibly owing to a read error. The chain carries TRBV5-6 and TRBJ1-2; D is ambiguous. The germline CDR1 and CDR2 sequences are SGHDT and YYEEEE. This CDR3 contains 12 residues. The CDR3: CASSLEGYGHTF. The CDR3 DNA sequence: TGTGCCAGCAGCTTGGAGGGCTATGGCCACACCTTC.

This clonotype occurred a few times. CDR3 coding DNA: TGCAGTGCTAGCGGTGCTGCTAGCGTATATGAGCAGTTCTTC. This encodes CSASGAASVYEQFF. V usage is TRBV20-1 and J usage is TRBJ2-1, with a possible D match to TRBD2 (6 bases). Trimming stripped 3 bases from V and 8 bases from J, with 17 bases between. The CDR3 has 14 residues. In germline, CDR1 is DFQATT, CDR2 SNEGSKA (reference sequence).

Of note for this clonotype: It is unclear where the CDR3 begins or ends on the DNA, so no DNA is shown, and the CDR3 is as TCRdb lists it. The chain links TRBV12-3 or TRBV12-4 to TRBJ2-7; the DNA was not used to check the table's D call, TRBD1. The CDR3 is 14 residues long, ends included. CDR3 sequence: CASSVGTGINEQDF.

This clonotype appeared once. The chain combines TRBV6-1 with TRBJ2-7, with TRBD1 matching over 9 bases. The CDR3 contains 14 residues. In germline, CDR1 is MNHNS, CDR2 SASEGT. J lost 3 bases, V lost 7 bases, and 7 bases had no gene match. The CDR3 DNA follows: TGTGCCAGCATAGTCACAGGGGGCGGCTACGAGCAGTACTTC. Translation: CASIVTGGGYEQYF.

CDR3 residues: CASSQAGNYNEQYF. Here the CDR3 DNA reads TGTGCCAGCAGCCAGGCGGGAAATTACAATGAGCAGTACTTC. This chain joins TRBV3-1 and TRBJ2-5, with D perhaps TRBD2 (6 bases). Trimming pared 3 bases from V and 11 bases from J, leaving 19 bases between. This CDR3 region has 14 residues. The germline gives CDR1 LGHDT, CDR2 YNNKEL (reference sequence).

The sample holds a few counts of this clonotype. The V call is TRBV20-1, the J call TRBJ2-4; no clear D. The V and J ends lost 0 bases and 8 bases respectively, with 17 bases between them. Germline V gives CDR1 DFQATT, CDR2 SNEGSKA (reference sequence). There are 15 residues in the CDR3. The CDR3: CSARDLGSTGDIQYF. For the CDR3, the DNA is TGCAGTGCTAGAGATCTCGGAAGCACTGGGGACATTCAGTACTTC.

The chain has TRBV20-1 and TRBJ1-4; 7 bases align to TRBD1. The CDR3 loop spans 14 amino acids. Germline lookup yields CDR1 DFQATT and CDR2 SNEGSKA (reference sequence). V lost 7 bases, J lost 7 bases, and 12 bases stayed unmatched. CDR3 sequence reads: CSVLLRDSGEKLFF. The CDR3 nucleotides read TGCAGTGTTCTCCTCCGGGACAGCGGTGAAAAACTGTTTTTT.

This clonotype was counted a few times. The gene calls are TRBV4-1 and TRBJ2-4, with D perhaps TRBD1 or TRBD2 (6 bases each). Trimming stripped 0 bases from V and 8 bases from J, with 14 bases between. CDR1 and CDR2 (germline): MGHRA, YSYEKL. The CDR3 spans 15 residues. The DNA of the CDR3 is TGCGCCAGCAGCCAAGATTGGCCGGGGGCTGACATTCAGTACTTC. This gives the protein CASSQDWPGADIQYF.

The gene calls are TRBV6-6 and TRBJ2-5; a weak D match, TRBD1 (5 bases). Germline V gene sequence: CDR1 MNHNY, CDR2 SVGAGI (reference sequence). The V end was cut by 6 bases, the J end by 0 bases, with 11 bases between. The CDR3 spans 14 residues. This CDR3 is CASSLTAYQETQYF. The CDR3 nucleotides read TGTGCCAGCAGCCTGACAGCGTACCAAGAGACCCAGTACTTC.

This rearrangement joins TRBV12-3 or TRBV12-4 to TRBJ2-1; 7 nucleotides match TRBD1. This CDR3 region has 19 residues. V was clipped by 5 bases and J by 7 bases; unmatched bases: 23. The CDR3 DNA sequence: TGTGCCAGCAGTAGGGCAACCATCGGGACAGCCCCGAGAGGGAATGAGCAGTTCTTC. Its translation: CASSRATIGTAPRGNEQFF.

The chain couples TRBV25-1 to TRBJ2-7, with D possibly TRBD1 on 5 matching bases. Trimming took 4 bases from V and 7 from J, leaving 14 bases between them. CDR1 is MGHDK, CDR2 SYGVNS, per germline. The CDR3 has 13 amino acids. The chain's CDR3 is CASSAGPSNEQYF. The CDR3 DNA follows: TGTGCCAGCAGTGCAGGGCCTAGTAATGAGCAGTACTTC.

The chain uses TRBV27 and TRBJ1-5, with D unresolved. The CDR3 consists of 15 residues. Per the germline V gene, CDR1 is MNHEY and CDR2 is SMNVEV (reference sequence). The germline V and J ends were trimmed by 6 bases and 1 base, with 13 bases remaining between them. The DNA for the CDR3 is TGTGCCAGCAGGGTGGGCTTTGCGAGCAATCAGCCCCAGCATTTT. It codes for CASRVGFASNQPQHF.

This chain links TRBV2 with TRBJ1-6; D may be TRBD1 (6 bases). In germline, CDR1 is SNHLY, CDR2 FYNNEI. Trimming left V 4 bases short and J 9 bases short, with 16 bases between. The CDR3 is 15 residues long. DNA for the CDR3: TGTGCCAGCAGTGGGACAGCCCCTGGAATTTCACCCCTCCACTTT. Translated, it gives CASSGTAPGISPLHF. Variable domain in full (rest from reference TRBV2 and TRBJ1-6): EPEVTQTPSHQVTQMGQEVILRCVPISNHLYFYWYRQILGQKVEFLVSFYNNEISEKSEIFDDQFSVERPDGSNFTLKIRSTKLEDSAMYFCASSGTAPGISPLHFGNGTRLTVT.

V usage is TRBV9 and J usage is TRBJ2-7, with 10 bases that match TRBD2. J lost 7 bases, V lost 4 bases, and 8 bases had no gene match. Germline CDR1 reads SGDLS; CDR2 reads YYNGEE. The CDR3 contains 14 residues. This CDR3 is CASSSSGGIDEQYF. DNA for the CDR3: TGTGCCAGCAGCAGTAGCGGGGGGATTGATGAGCAGTACTTC.

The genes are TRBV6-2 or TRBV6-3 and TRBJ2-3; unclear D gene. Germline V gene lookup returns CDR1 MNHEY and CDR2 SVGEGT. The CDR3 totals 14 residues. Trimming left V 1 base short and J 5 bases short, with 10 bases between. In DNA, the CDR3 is TGTGCCAGCAGTTACTTGTCCGGTCAAGATACGCAGTATTTT. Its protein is CASSYLSGQDTQYF.

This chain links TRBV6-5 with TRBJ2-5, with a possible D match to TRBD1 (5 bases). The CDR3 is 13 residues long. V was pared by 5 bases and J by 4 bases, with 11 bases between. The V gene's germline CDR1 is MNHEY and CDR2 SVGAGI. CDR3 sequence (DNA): TGTGCCAGCAGTGCAGGGTCGCGAGAGACCCAGTACTTC. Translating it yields CASSAGSRETQYF.